Listed here are 3 T cell receptor beta chains from one sample, sequenced in a study of molecular identifiers for immune sequencing clone quantification. TCRdb itself ran the PCR reads through MiXCR, one entry per CDR3 protein. The data show some 320,000 distinct CDR3 sequences, about a fifth seen once. The material sequenced was naive CD8+ T cells from blood, with Jurkat cell RNA spiked in. Stated subset: FACS-sorted CD8+CD4-CCR7+CD45RA+ naive T cells. These receptors were taken from a human donor in good health. Some libraries in this study had Jurkat cell RNA spiked in.

This clonotype was recorded at least ten times. The chain couples TRBV28 to TRBJ2-7, with D perhaps TRBD1 (6 bases). The CDR3 covers 14 residues. Trimming stripped 6 bases from V and 0 bases from J, with 12 bases between. The germline CDR1 and CDR2 sequences are MDHEN and SYDVKM. DNA of the CDR3: TGTGCCAGCAGCCGTACAGGGATCTCCTACGAGCAGTACTTC. This codes for CASSRTGISYEQYF.

Turning to this clonotype: Since a much larger clone is just one base distant, this may be a read error. The chain employs TRBV25-1 and TRBJ2-7, with TRBD1 matching 9 bases. CDR1 is MGHDK and CDR2 is SYGVNS in the germline V gene. The CDR3 consists of 16 residues. Losses at the gene ends were 3 bases for V and 4 bases for J; bases not matched to a gene: 10. DNA for the CDR3: TGTGCCAGCAGTGAGCCATTGGGGACAGGGCATTACGAGCAGTACTTC. Translated, it gives CASSEPLGTGHYEQYF.

This clonotype was seen many times. J is TRBJ2-6 and V is TRBV7-6, with D perhaps assigned TRBD1 or TRBD2 (5 bases each). CDR3 length equals 16 residues. The germline CDR1 and CDR2 sequences are SGHVS and FNYEAQ. Between the trimmed V and J ends, which lost 4 bases and 3 bases, there was a span of 13 bases. CDR3: CASSSGVGVGANVLTF. The CDR3 nucleotides read TGTGCCAGCAGCTCCGGGGTAGGGGTTGGGGCCAACGTCCTGACTTTC.